One and the same sample provided the 6 T cell receptor beta chains below, sequenced in a study of T cell responses to AZD1222 COVID-19 vaccine. TCRdb's copy holds only in-frame clones and misses some; the assay was immunoSEQ multiplex PCR. This sample yields 90,000 to 100,000 clones, of which approximately 90% are seen a single time; 2.5% to 3.5% belongs to the top ten. The specimen was peripheral blood, collected on day 0 of AZD1222 vaccination. All receptors derive from an adult in good health.

V usage is TRBV28 and J usage is TRBJ2-1; D perhaps matches TRBD1 (6 bases). The CDR3 loop spans 15 amino acids. Trimming took 4 bases from V and 0 from J, leaving 10 bases between them. Per germline, CDR1 MDHEN and CDR2 SYDVKM. DNA for the CDR3: TGTGCCAGCAGTTATGGGGGCTACTCCTACAATGAGCAGTTCTTC. Amino acid sequence: CASSYGGYSYNEQFF.

The V gene is TRBV19, the J gene TRBJ1-1, with no clear D. The CDR3 consists of 12 residues. Trimming took off 7 bases at V and 3 bases at J, with 9 bases between the two ends. The germline CDR1 and CDR2 sequences are LNHDA and SQIVND (reference sequence). DNA for the CDR3: TGTGCCAGTACGGGTGGCTACACTGAAGCTTTCTTT. It specifies CASTGGYTEAFF.

The V and J genes are TRBV30 and TRBJ2-5; D unclear. CDR3 length: 14 residues. V lost 1 base and J lost 4, with 13 bases in between. Germline V gives CDR1 GTSNPN, CDR2 SVGIG (reference sequence). CDR3 sequence reads: CAWSGGVEGETQYF. DNA of the CDR3: TGTGCCTGGAGTGGCGGAGTGGAAGGAGAGACCCAGTACTTC. Variable domain in full (rest from reference TRBV30 and TRBJ2-5): SQTIHQWPATLVQPVGSPLSLECTVEGTSNPNLYWYRQAAGRGLQLLFYSVGIGQISSEVPQNLSASRPQDRQFILSSKKLLLSDSGFYLCAWSGGVEGETQYFGPGTRLLVL.

This chain uses TRBV9 with TRBJ1-1; 8 bases match TRBD1. Germline V lookup: CDR1 SGDLS, CDR2 YYNGEE. V shed 4 bases and J 4 bases; nucleotides not matched to a gene: 12. This CDR3 contains 16 residues. The CDR3 sequence: CASSPGTGRSFTEAFF. CDR3 coding DNA: TGTGCCAGCAGCCCAGGGACAGGCCGGTCGTTCACTGAAGCTTTCTTT.

The genes are TRBV6-4 and TRBJ1-1; no clear D gene. This CDR3 comprises 14 residues. From germline, CDR1 is MRHNA and CDR2 SNTAGT. Trimming took 4 bases from V and 0 from J, leaving 9 bases between them. The CDR3 region has the DNA TGTGCCAGCAGTGTGAGTCTCATGAACACTGAAGCTTTCTTT. It translates to CASSVSLMNTEAFF.

The chain is built from TRBV6-2 or TRBV6-3 and TRBJ2-7, with a possible D match to TRBD2 (6 bases). CDR3 length: 13 residues. From germline, CDR1 is MNHEY and CDR2 SVGEGT. The ends were cut back, 4 bases at V and 9 bases at J, with 16 bases in the middle. CDR3 protein: CASSSSAGSGQYF. CDR3 sequence (DNA): TGTGCCAGCAGTTCATCCGCGGGGTCCGGGCAGTACTTC.